Detailed here is one TCR beta chain. Its specificity is unknown. Sequencing used immunoSEQ multiplex PCR; TCRdb keeps in-frame clones, though not all of them. The table includes 15,000 to 20,000 clones, 75% to 85% detected once. Cryopreserved PBMCs provided approximately 2.2 micrograms of genomic DNA for the TCR beta libraries. V dropped 4 bases and J dropped 4; count of bases not matched to a gene: 7. The length of the CDR3 is 15 residues. Germline values: CDR1 SGHTS, CDR2 YDEGEE. This entry is derived from a study of cytotoxic CD8 clonotypes in ibrutinib-treated CLL. Across the whole study: The patients, under 13 relapsed/refractory and roughly 15 treatment-naive, included 17 who were IGHV unmutated. Recorded responses included around 25 partial and 2 complete; following median roughly 70 months, 14 stayed remitted and 12 progressed. Study-level points and caveats: Measured clonality at baseline was greater than in age-matched healthy donors and tracked with circulating CD8+ T-cell counts.

This sequence was found in a human donor with chronic lymphocytic leukemia. The chain recombines TRBV5-8 with TRBJ2-1, with 8 bases that match TRBD1. The sequencing used PBMCs, collected before ibrutinib treatment. CDR3 loop: CASSGQGGNYNEQFF. CDR3 nucleotides: TGTGCCAGCAGCGGACAGGGTGGCAATTACAATGAGCAGTTCTTC.